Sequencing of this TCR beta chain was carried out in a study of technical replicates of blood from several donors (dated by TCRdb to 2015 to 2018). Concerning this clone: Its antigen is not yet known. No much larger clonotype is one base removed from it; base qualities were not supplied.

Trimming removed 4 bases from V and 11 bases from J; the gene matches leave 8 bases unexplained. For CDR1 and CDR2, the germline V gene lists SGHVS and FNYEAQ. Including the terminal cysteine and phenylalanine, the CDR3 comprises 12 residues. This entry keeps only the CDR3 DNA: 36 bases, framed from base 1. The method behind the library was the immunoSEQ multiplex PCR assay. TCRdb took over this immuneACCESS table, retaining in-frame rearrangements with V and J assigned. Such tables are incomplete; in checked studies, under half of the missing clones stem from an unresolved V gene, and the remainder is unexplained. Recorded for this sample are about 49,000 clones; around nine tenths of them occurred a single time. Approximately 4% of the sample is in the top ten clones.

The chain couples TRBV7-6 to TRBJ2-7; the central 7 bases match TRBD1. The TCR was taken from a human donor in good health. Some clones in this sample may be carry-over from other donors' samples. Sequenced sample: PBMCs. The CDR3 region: CASSSLAGTEYF. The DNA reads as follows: TGTGCCAGCAGCTCCCTGGCTGGGACAGAGTACTTC.